This TCR beta chain was captured by sequencing in a study of response to subunit inactivated influenza vaccine. This CDR3 contains 19 residues. Germline CDR1 MGHDK, CDR2 SYGVNS. Deletions cut 3 bases from V and 0 bases from J, with 18 bases between. With regard to this clonotype: Its antigen remains unknown.

TCRdb re-called the RT-PCR reads through MiXCR, storing one row per CDR3 protein. The sample yields fewer than 400,000 distinct CDR3 sequences, 21% seen once. General observations from the study: The authors proposed limited new T cell recruitment per seasonal influenza vaccination.

V and J are TRBV25-1 and TRBJ1-6; perhaps TRBD1 as D (5 bases). Sample: PBMCs from blood, taken about 20 months after vaccination. This TCR was recovered from a man aged 45 to 75 who received an inactivated influenza vaccine. CDR3 protein: CASSEGRSPLSSYNSPLHF. The CDR3 DNA sequence: TGTGCCAGCAGTGAGGGACGTTCACCCCTGAGCTCCTATAATTCACCCCTCCACTTT.